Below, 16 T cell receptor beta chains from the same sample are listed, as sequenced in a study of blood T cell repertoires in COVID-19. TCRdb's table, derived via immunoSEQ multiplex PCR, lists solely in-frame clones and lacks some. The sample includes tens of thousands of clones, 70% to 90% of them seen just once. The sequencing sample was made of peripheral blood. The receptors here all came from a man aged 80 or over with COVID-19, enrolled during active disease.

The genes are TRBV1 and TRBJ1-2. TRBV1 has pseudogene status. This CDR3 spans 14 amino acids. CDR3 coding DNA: TGCACCAGCAGCCCCGGCGGTCCCAACTATGGCTACACCTTC. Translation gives CTSSPGGPNYGYTF.

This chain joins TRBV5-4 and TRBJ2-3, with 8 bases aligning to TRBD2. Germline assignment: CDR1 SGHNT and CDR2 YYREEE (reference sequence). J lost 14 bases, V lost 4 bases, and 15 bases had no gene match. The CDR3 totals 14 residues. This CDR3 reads CASSPGRGAGVRYF. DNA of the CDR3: TGTGCCAGCAGCCCCGGCCGCGGAGCGGGGGTGCGGTATTTT.

CDR3 loop: CASSSGGVGGTEAFF. The CDR3 region has the DNA TGCGCCAGCAGCTCCGGGGGGGTAGGAGGCACTGAAGCTTTCTTT. The J gene is TRBJ1-1, the V gene TRBV5-1, with a possible D match to TRBD1 (5 bases). V was cut by 3 bases and J by 4 bases, with 16 bases left in between. The V gene's germline CDR1 is SGHRS and CDR2 YFSETQ. The CDR3 is 15 amino acids.

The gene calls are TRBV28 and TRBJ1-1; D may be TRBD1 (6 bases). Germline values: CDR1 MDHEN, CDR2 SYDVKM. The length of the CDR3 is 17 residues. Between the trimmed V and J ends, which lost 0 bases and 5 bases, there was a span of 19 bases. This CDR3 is CASSLWGQGRLGTEAFF. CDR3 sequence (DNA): TGTGCCAGCAGTTTATGGGGGCAGGGGCGGCTCGGGACTGAAGCTTTCTTT.

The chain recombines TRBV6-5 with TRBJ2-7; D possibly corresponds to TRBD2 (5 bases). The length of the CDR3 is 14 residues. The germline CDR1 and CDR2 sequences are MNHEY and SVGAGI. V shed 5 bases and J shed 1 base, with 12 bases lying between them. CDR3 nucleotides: TGTGCCAGCAGTAATCCGGGAATTTCCTACGAGCAGTACTTC. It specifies CASSNPGISYEQYF.

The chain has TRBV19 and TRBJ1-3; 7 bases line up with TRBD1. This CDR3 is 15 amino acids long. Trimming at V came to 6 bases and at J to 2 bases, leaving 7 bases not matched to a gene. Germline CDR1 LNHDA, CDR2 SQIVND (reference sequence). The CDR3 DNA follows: TGTGCCAGTAGCGTTACGACAGGGACTGGAAACACCATATATTTT. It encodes CASSVTTGTGNTIYF.

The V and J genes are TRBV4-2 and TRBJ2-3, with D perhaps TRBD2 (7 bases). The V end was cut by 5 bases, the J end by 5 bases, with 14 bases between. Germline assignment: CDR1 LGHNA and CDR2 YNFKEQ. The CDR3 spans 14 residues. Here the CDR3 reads CASSTRGAQDTQYF. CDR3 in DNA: TGTGCCAGCAGCACTCGGGGGGCCCAAGATACGCAGTATTTT.

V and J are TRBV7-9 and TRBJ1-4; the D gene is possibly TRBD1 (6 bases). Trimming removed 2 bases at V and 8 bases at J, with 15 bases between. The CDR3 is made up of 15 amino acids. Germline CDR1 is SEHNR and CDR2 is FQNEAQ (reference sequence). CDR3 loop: CASSLSTGKGEKLFF. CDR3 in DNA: TGTGCCAGCAGCTTAAGTACAGGGAAGGGGGAAAAACTGTTTTTT.

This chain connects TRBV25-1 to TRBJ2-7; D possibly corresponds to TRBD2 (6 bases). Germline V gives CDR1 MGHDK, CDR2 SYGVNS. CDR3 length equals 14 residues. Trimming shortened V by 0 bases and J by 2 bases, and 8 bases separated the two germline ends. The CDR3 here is CASSEYGGTYEQYF. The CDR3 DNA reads TGTGCCAGCAGTGAATACGGGGGTACCTACGAGCAGTACTTC.

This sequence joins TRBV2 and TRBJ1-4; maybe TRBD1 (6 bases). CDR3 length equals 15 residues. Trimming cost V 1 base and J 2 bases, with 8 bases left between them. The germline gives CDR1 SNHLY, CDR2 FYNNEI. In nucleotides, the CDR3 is TGTGCCAGCAGTGAAGTCACAGGGACTAATGAAAAACTGTTTTTT. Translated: CASSEVTGTNEKLFF.

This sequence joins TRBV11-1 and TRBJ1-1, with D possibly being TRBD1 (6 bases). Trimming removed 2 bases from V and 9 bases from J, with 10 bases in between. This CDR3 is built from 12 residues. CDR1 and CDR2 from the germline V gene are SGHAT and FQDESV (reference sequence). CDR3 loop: CASSLNRDQAFF. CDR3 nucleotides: TGTGCCAGCAGCTTAAACAGGGACCAAGCTTTCTTT. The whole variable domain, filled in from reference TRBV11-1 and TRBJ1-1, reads EAEVAQSPRYKITEKSQAVAFWCDPISGHATLYWYRQILGQGPELLVQFQDESVVDDSQLPKDRFSAERLKGVDSTLKIQPAELGDSAMYLCASSLNRDQAFFGQGTRLTVV.

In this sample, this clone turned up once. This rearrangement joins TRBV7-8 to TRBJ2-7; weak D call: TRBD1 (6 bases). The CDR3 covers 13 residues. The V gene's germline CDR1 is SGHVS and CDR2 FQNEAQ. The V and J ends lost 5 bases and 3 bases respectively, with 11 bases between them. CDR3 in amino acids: CASSMDRSYEQYF. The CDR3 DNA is TGTGCCAGCAGCATGGACAGAAGCTACGAGCAGTACTTC.

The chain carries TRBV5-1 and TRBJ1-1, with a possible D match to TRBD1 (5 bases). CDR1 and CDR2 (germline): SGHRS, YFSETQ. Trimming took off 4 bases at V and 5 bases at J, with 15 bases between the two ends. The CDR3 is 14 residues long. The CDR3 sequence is CASSPGAGWTEAFF. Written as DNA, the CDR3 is TGCGCCAGCAGCCCGGGTGCAGGGTGGACTGAAGCTTTCTTT.

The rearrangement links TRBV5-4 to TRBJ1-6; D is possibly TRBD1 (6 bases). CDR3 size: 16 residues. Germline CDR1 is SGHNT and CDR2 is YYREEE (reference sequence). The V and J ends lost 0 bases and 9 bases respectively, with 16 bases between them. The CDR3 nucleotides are TGTGCCAGCAGCTTGGTCGACCAGGGGAAGGGTTCACCCCTCCACTTT. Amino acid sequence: CASSLVDQGKGSPLHF.

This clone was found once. CDR3 amino acids: CASRGDRGNEKLFF. CDR3 nucleotides: TGTGCCAGCAGGGGGGACAGGGGGAATGAAAAACTGTTTTTT. V is TRBV6-5 and J is TRBJ1-4; 11 bases map to TRBD1. The CDR3 has 14 amino acids. Germline assignment: CDR1 MNHEY and CDR2 SVGAGI. Trimming took 6 bases from V and 5 from J; bases not matched to a gene: 2.

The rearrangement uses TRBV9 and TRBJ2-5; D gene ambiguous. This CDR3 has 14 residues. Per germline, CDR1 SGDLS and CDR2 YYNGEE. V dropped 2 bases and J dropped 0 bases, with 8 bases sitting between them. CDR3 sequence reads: CASSVRHDQETQYF. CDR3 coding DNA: TGTGCCAGCAGCGTTAGACACGACCAAGAGACCCAGTACTTC.